This T cell receptor (beta chain) comes out of a study of T cells after yellow fever vaccination. TCRdb independently ran MiXCR on the 5' RACE reads; one entry per CDR3 protein. The repertoire holds some 390,000 distinct CDR3 sequences, with roughly 6.2% as singletons. CDR3 length: 17 residues. Deletions cut 2 bases from V and 2 bases from J, with 19 bases between. Germline lookup yields CDR1 MNHEY and CDR2 SVGAGI. This clonotype was detected many times. V gene TRBV6-5 combines with J gene TRBJ2-7, with a weak D call TRBD1 (5 bases). The clonotype was recovered from a man between 25 and 39 years old who received the YFV17D yellow fever vaccine. The sample consisted of PBMCs, taken 5 days after the yellow fever booster vaccination. CDR3 sequence reads: CASSYEQGPSPTYEQYF. The CDR3 DNA is TGTGCCAGCAGTTACGAGCAGGGCCCTTCCCCTACCTACGAGCAGTACTTC.